These 13 T cell receptor beta chains share one sample of origin, sequenced in a study of blood T cell repertoires in COVID-19. The method was immunoSEQ multiplex PCR; TCRdb's version includes in-frame clones alone and lacks a portion of them. Found here are about 340,000 clones, 65% to 90% of them singletons; the top ten hold 4% to 5%. The sequencing input was PBMCs or T cells enriched from blood (not recorded which). Receptors originate from a middle-aged woman with acute COVID-19.

The rearrangement uses TRBV19 and TRBJ2-5, with 8 nucleotides matching TRBD1. Germline trimming cut 4 bases from V and 2 bases from J; bases unmatched to any gene: 6. Germline loops: CDR1 LNHDA, CDR2 SQIVND (reference sequence). This CDR3 is built from 15 residues. CDR3 bases: TGTGCCAGTAGTACCAGGACAGGGCGACAAGAGACCCAGTACTTC. Translating gives CASSTRTGRQETQYF.

This chain links TRBV6-5 with TRBJ2-1, with D perhaps matching TRBD2 (6 bases). The CDR3 extends over 15 amino acids. Trimming removed 2 bases from V and 5 bases from J, with 13 bases in between. CDR1 is MNHEY, CDR2 SVGAGI, per germline. The CDR3 here is CASSYTGEQDNEQFF. The CDR3 DNA reads as TGTGCCAGCAGTTACACGGGAGAACAAGACAATGAGCAGTTCTTC.

The J gene is TRBJ1-2, the V gene TRBV4-2; a possible D gene is TRBD1 (5 bases). Germline CDR1 LGHNA, CDR2 YNFKEQ. The germline V and J ends were trimmed by 4 bases and 0 bases, with 15 bases remaining between them. This CDR3 contains 16 residues. CDR3 DNA: TGTGCCAGCAGCCCGGGGGAGGGCGGAACTAACTATGGCTACACCTTC. Amino acid sequence: CASSPGEGGTNYGYTF.

V and J are TRBV3-1 (or the pseudogene TRBV3-2) and TRBJ2-5; TRBD1 matches 10 bases. The length of the CDR3 is 14 residues. Germline values: CDR1 LGHDT, CDR2 YNNKEL (reference sequence). Trimming at V came to 4 bases and at J to 1 base, leaving 0 bases not matched to a gene. CDR3 nucleotides: TGTGCCAGCAGCCGGACAGGGGGCCAAGAGACCCAGTACTTC. Amino acid sequence: CASSRTGGQETQYF.

The gene calls are TRBV18 and TRBJ1-2, with 7 positions matching TRBD1. This CDR3 comprises 15 residues. V lost 3 bases to trimming and J lost 2 bases; unmatched junction nucleotides: 6. Germline V lookup: CDR1 KGHSH, CDR2 LQKENI. CDR3 nucleotides: TGTGCCAGCTCACCCACCGCGGACAGGAACTATGGCTACACCTTC. This codes for CASSPTADRNYGYTF. Full variable domain (rest looked up from reference TRBV18 and TRBJ1-2): NAGVMQNPRHLVRRRGQEARLRCSPMKGHSHVYWYRQLPEEGLKFMVYLQKENIIDESGMPKERFSAEFPKEGPSILRIQQVVRGDSAAYFCASSPTADRNYGYTFGSGTRLTVV.

The chain links TRBV5-1 to TRBJ2-2, with a weak D call TRBD1 (6 bases). Trimming cost V 6 bases and J 0 bases, with 12 bases left between them. Germline V gene lookup returns CDR1 SGHRS and CDR2 YFSETQ. CDR3 length equals 15 residues. For the CDR3, the DNA is TGCGCCAGCATCGCCGGGACACCGAACACCGGGGAGCTGTTTTTT. It translates to CASIAGTPNTGELFF.

The rearrangement joins TRBV24-1 to TRBJ2-7; 9 bases are shared with TRBD2. Germline V gives CDR1 KGHDR, CDR2 SFDVKD. CDR3 length: 17 amino acids. V lost 6 bases and J lost 7; bases outside the gene matches: 18. The CDR3 loop reads CATSFLTNGLAPGEQYF. In DNA, the CDR3 is TGTGCCACCAGTTTTCTTACAAATGGACTAGCGCCGGGGGAGCAGTACTTC.

This clone was counted a single time. The V call is TRBV7-9, the J call TRBJ2-3; 9 nucleotides line up with TRBD1. Germline values: CDR1 SEHNR, CDR2 FQNEAQ (reference sequence). V dropped 4 bases and J dropped 4; count of bases not matched to a gene: 3. The CDR3 covers 14 residues. The CDR3 nucleotides are TGTGCCAGCAGCTCGACAGGGGGGCCAGATACGCAGTATTTT. Translation gives CASSSTGGPDTQYF. The full variable domain, completed using reference TRBV7-9 and TRBJ2-3, is DTGVSQNPRHKITKRGQNVTFRCDPISEHNRLYWYRQTLGQGPEFLTYFQNEAQLEKSRLLSDRFSAERPKGSFSTLEIQRTEQGDSAMYLCASSSTGGPDTQYFGPGTRLTVL.

The rearrangement joins TRBV28 to TRBJ2-5, with 7 bases matching TRBD1. V was clipped by 10 bases and J by 2 bases; unmatched bases: 7. This CDR3 comprises 13 residues. Germline-derived CDR1 and CDR2 are MDHEN and SYDVKM. The CDR3 nucleotides read TGTGCCACCACCGGGACAGTACAAGAGACCCAGTACTTC. Translated, it gives CATTGTVQETQYF.

CDR3 protein: CASSLINLLGEQFF. The DNA for the CDR3 is TGTGCCAGCAGTCTCATAAACTTACTTGGTGAGCAGTTCTTC. The chain employs TRBV28 and TRBJ2-1; D not certain. The CDR3 extends over 14 amino acids. Germline V gene lookup returns CDR1 MDHEN and CDR2 SYDVKM. The V and J ends lost 5 bases and 9 bases respectively, with 17 bases between them.

The V call is TRBV7-9, the J call TRBJ2-2; 9 nucleotides agree with TRBD2. CDR3 length: 17 residues. Germline loops: CDR1 SEHNR, CDR2 FQNEAQ (reference sequence). The junction had 8 bases not matched to a gene; V was cut back by 0 bases and J by 6 bases. For the CDR3, the DNA is TGTGCCAGCAGCTTAGCGTGGGTAGCGGGAGAGGCCGGGGAGCTGTTTTTT. It yields the protein CASSLAWVAGEAGELFF.

This clone was recorded once. This chain connects TRBV7-2 to TRBJ1-2; D gene uncertain. With 5 bases removed from V and 5 bases from J, the gap between germline ends came to 15 bases. The CDR3 length is 14 residues. In germline, CDR1 is SGHTA, CDR2 FQGNSA. The CDR3 nucleotides read TGTGCCAGCAGCCCGCCGGGGTCCGGATATGGCTACACCTTC. Amino acids: CASSPPGSGYGYTF. The whole variable domain, remainder taken from reference TRBV7-2 and TRBJ1-2, is GAGVSQSPSNKVTEKGKDVELRCDPISGHTALYWYRQSLGQGLEFLIYFQGNSAPDKSGLPSDRFSAERTGGSVSTLTIQRTQQEDSAVYLCASSPPGSGYGYTFGSGTRLTVV.

The V gene is TRBV5-1, the J gene TRBJ1-5; D possibly corresponds to TRBD1 (5 bases). Germline V gene lookup returns CDR1 SGHRS and CDR2 YFSETQ. Trimming shortened V by 0 bases and J by 3 bases, and 10 bases separated the two germline ends. This CDR3 has 15 amino acids. The CDR3 sequence is CASSLGTPYNQPQHF. The DNA for the CDR3 is TGCGCCAGCAGCTTGGGGACACCTTACAATCAGCCCCAGCATTTT.